The 14 T cell receptor beta chains listed next were all sequenced from one sample in a study of neurological immune-mediated disorders (dated 2019 in TCRdb). Libraries were constructed by 5' RACE. The data were produced on an Illumina HiSeq 2500. In-frame beta chains were kept once TCRdb had trimmed the public reads at Q25 with fastp and called clones with MiXCR. Rows with a matching CDR3 protein are joined into one entry that keeps the most common DNA and genes. The sample yields more than 15,000 distinct CDR3 sequences; approximately 11% were counted once. Jointly, the top ten make up 25% to 30% of the sample. Material for sequencing was CD8+ T cells from blood. These receptors were taken from a woman aged 50 to 60 in good health.

Many counts were recorded for this clonotype. The V and J genes are TRBV10-3 and TRBJ2-3; D uncertain. This CDR3 has 15 residues. CDR1 is ENHRY and CDR2 is SYGVKD in the germline V gene. V lost 3 bases and J lost 0, with 10 bases in between. Here the CDR3 reads CAISDRNPSTDTQYF. CDR3 nucleotide sequence: TGTGCCATCAGTGATCGGAATCCTAGCACAGATACGCAGTATTTT.

In this sample, this clonotype turned up many times. The rearrangement joins TRBV7-2 to TRBJ2-1, with D perhaps assigned TRBD1 or TRBD2 (6 bases each). Trimming took off 5 bases at V and 4 bases at J, with 21 bases between the two ends. Germline lookup yields CDR1 SGHTA and CDR2 FQGNSA. This CDR3 contains 17 residues. The CDR3 DNA sequence: TGTGCCAGCAGCCCATTGGGTGGAGGGGGATTATACAATGAGCAGTTCTTC. Translated, it gives CASSPLGGGGLYNEQFF.

This clonotype showed up many times. CDR3 sequence reads: CASSFLRDKDLSGANVLTF. DNA for the CDR3: TGTGCCAGCAGCTTCCTCCGGGACAAAGACCTCTCTGGGGCCAACGTCCTGACTTTC. This chain uses TRBV7-3 with TRBJ2-6; tentative D call: TRBD1 (6 bases). In germline, CDR1 is SGHTA, CDR2 FQGTGA. The V end was cut by 3 bases, the J end by 0 bases, with 18 bases between. The length of the CDR3 is 19 residues.

This clonotype was detected many times. The chain carries TRBV3-1 and TRBJ2-7; a weak D match, TRBD1 (5 bases). The V gene's germline CDR1 is LGHDT and CDR2 YNNKEL (reference sequence). V was cut by 1 base and J by 9 bases, with 22 bases left in between. This CDR3 spans 16 amino acids. The CDR3 DNA follows: TGTGCCAGCAGCCAAGTCGCCAGGGCCACCATGGATGGGCAGTACTTC. Its translation is CASSQVARATMDGQYF.

In DNA form, the CDR3 reads TGTGCCAGCAGCTCGACAGGGGGTGTGGGGGAGCAGTACTTC. Protein: CASSSTGGVGEQYF. The chain links TRBV5-5 to TRBJ2-7; 9 nucleotides agree with TRBD1. Trimming took 3 bases from V and 7 from J; bases not matched to a gene: 8. CDR1 and CDR2 (germline): SGHKS, YYEKEE (reference sequence). The length of the CDR3 is 14 residues.

This clonotype was counted between two and nine times. The chain uses TRBV12-2 and TRBJ2-7. TRBV12-2 represents a pseudogene. The CDR3 covers 13 residues. The CDR3 nucleotides read TGTGCAAGTCGCTTAGCTCTGAATTGCGAGCAGTACTTC. Protein: CASRLALNCEQYF.

In this sample, this clonotype turned up many times. This chain joins TRBV27 and TRBJ2-7; D gene unclear. V was shortened by 3 bases and J by 2 bases, with 2 bases between the two germline ends. This CDR3 is built from 11 residues. CDR1 is MNHEY and CDR2 is SMNVEV in the germline V gene (reference sequence). The CDR3, as DNA: TGTGCCAGCAGTTTGACCTACGAGCAGTACTTC. Translating gives CASSLTYEQYF.

This clonotype has a count of ten or more. The V and J genes are TRBV28 and TRBJ2-1, with no clear D. The CDR3 is 13 amino acids. Germline assignment: CDR1 MDHEN and CDR2 SYDVKM. Trimming took off 0 bases at V and 9 bases at J, with 9 bases between the two ends. In DNA form, the CDR3 reads TGTGCCAGCAGTTTATGGATTGGGATTGAGCAGTTCTTC. This encodes CASSLWIGIEQFF.

Many counts were recorded for this clonotype. The V gene is TRBV2, the J gene TRBJ2-1; 14 bases map to TRBD2. CDR1 is SNHLY, CDR2 FYNNEI, per germline. Germline trimming cut 1 base from V and 8 bases from J; bases unmatched to any gene: 10. The CDR3 runs 18 residues. CDR3 coding DNA: TGTGCCAGCAGTGAAGTCTGGTTGACTAGCGGGAGGGTCGATGAGCAGTTCTTC. The encoded protein is CASSEVWLTSGRVDEQFF.

The sample holds many counts of this clonotype. The CDR3 region is CATKDSGRYGYTF. Written as DNA, the CDR3 is TGTGCCACCAAGGACTCAGGACGTTATGGCTACACCTTC. The chain employs TRBV14 and TRBJ1-2; D is unresolved. V was clipped by 10 bases and J by 5 bases, with 17 bases between them. Germline V lookup: CDR1 SGHDN, CDR2 FVKESK. The CDR3 has 13 amino acids.

This clonotype was observed many times. The chain recombines TRBV29-1 with TRBJ2-7, with 9 bases that match TRBD1. Trimming removed 4 bases from V and 2 bases from J; junction bases left unmatched: 6. CDR3 length: 14 amino acids. Germline CDR1 is SQVTM and CDR2 is ANQGSEA. The chain's CDR3 is CSVGGQGFPYEQYF. The CDR3 nucleotides are TGCAGCGTTGGAGGACAGGGGTTTCCCTACGAGCAGTACTTC.

This clonotype was counted at least ten times. This chain links TRBV7-9 with TRBJ2-7; possibly TRBD2 for D (5 bases). CDR3 size: 15 residues. V lost 4 bases to trimming and J lost 3 bases, with 16 bases between them. Germline values: CDR1 SEHNR, CDR2 FQNEAQ (reference sequence). CDR3 sequence (DNA): TGTGCCAGCAGCTCCGCGTTGGGAGACTACTACGAGCAGTACTTC. This codes for CASSSALGDYYEQYF.

This clonotype came up many times. The J gene is TRBJ1-1, the V gene TRBV6-6; 9 bases line up with TRBD1. The germline V gene has CDR1 MNHNY and CDR2 SVGAGI (reference sequence). The CDR3 spans 17 residues. With V trimmed by 7 bases and J by 1 base, 13 bases remained unmatched. The CDR3 DNA reads as TGTGCCAGCACCTACTTTGAGACAGGGGGTCCGAACACTGAAGCTTTCTTT. It specifies CASTYFETGGPNTEAFF.

The sample holds many counts of this clonotype. The rearrangement joins TRBV30 to TRBJ2-2, with TRBD1 as a possible D gene (5 bases). The CDR3 spans 13 residues. Germline V CDR1 and CDR2: GTSNPN, SVGIG (reference sequence). Trimming stripped 2 bases from V and 4 bases from J, with 8 bases between. Written as DNA, the CDR3 is TGTGCCTGGAGTTTTACAGGCACCGGGGAGCTGTTTTTT. It yields the protein CAWSFTGTGELFF.